Listed here are 31 T cell receptor beta chains from one sample, sequenced in a study of blood T cell repertoires in COVID-19 (dated by TCRdb to between 2020 and 2021). Receptors were amplified or captured by the immunoSEQ multiplex PCR assay. TCRdb limited this immuneACCESS table to in-frame rearrangements with V and J called. A share of clones is missing; checked studies link under half to unresolved V genes, and the rest is unexplained. For this sample the table gives approximately 210,000 clones, of which around four fifths were detected only once. The ten largest make up 2.9% of the sample. Input material: peripheral blood. Source of these receptors: a man aged 50-60 years with active or convalescent COVID-19.

This chain joins TRBV28 and TRBJ2-5; 7 bases are a match to TRBD1. The CDR3 runs 13 residues. Germline CDR1 and CDR2: MDHEN and SYDVKM. The trim removed 6 bases at V and 5 bases at J, leaving 6 bases unmatched. The CDR3 protein is CASSRTGAETQYF. The CDR3 DNA is TGTGCCAGCAGCCGAACAGGGGCGGAGACCCAGTACTTC.

The V gene is TRBV19, the J gene TRBJ2-5; the D gene is possibly TRBD2 (5 bases). The V end lost 8 bases, the J end lost 4 bases, and 17 bases lay between the germline ends. Germline-derived CDR1 and CDR2 are LNHDA and SQIVND (reference sequence). The CDR3 consists of 14 residues. CDR3 sequence reads: CASGETRGGETQYF. For the CDR3, the DNA is TGTGCCAGTGGGGAAACTAGAGGTGGAGAGACCCAGTACTTC.

The chain joins TRBV12-3 or TRBV12-4 to TRBJ1-5, with 7 bases that match TRBD1. J lost 7 bases, V lost 6 bases, and 6 bases had no gene match. The CDR3 has 13 amino acids. This CDR3 reads CASRLGQIQPQHF. The CDR3 DNA sequence: TGTGCCAGCAGATTGGGACAGATCCAGCCCCAGCATTTT.

On this clone: The same CDR3 also results from other DNA sequences found in this sample. V is TRBV2 and J is TRBJ2-5, with D unresolved. The CDR3 is made up of 13 amino acids. V was clipped by 1 base and J by 2 bases, with 5 bases between them. The germline V gene has CDR1 SNHLY and CDR2 FYNNEI. The CDR3 DNA reads as TGTGCCAGCAGTGAAGGCGGTCAAGAGACCCAGTACTTC. It is translated as CASSEGGQETQYF.

The chain couples TRBV7-9 to TRBJ2-7; D gene ambiguous. Trimming cost V 6 bases and J 6 bases, with 12 bases left between them. The CDR3 is made up of 12 amino acids. CDR1 SEHNR and CDR2 FQNEAQ come from the germline V gene (reference sequence). The CDR3 nucleotides are TGTGCCAGCAGTCGAAACCTACGCGAGCAGTACTTC. Residues: CASSRNLREQYF. The whole variable domain, remainder taken from reference TRBV7-9 and TRBJ2-7, is DTGVSQNPRHKITKRGQNVTFRCDPISEHNRLYWYRQTLGQGPEFLTYFQNEAQLEKSRLLSDRFSAERPKGSFSTLEIQRTEQGDSAMYLCASSRNLREQYFGPGTRLTVT.

This clone turned up a few times. This chain uses TRBV7-9 with TRBJ2-5; no clear D. Trimming shortened V by 5 bases and J by 0 bases, and 10 bases separated the two germline ends. Germline loops: CDR1 SEHNR, CDR2 FQNEAQ (reference sequence). The CDR3 has 14 amino acids. The chain's CDR3 is CASSQARDQETQYF. DNA of the CDR3: TGTGCCAGCAGCCAAGCCCGGGACCAAGAGACCCAGTACTTC.

This chain links TRBV30 with TRBJ1-1, with a tentative D call TRBD1 (5 bases). The V and J ends lost 3 bases and 2 bases respectively, with 13 bases between them. There are 14 residues in the CDR3. Germline lookup yields CDR1 GTSNPN and CDR2 SVGIG (reference sequence). The CDR3 nucleotides read TGTGCCTGGAGCTCGACAGTACCCAACACTGAAGCTTTCTTT. Protein sequence: CAWSSTVPNTEAFF.

J is TRBJ2-2 and V is TRBV7-9, with 7 bases fitting TRBD2. The V gene's germline CDR1 is SEHNR and CDR2 FQNEAQ (reference sequence). V was clipped by 1 base and J by 3 bases; unmatched bases: 5. This CDR3 has 16 amino acids. The CDR3 DNA reads TGTGCCAGCAGCTTAGATATAGGGAGGGACACCGGGGAGCTGTTTTTT. It specifies CASSLDIGRDTGELFF.

This chain links TRBV11-2 with TRBJ1-1; possibly TRBD1 for D (5 bases). V was clipped by 5 bases and J by 0 bases, with 16 bases between them. There are 16 residues in the CDR3. The germline gives CDR1 SGHAT, CDR2 FQNNGV. The CDR3 nucleotides read TGTGCCAGCAGCCCCCCCAGGGAGGCCCTGAACACTGAAGCTTTCTTT. This gives the protein CASSPPREALNTEAFF.

This clone was observed a handful of times. V gene TRBV18 combines with J gene TRBJ1-2; 7 bases agree with TRBD1. The CDR3 spans 12 residues. CDR1 and CDR2 from the germline V gene are KGHSH and LQKENI. With 2 bases clipped from V and 6 bases from J, the junction kept 0 bases outside the gene matches. The CDR3 loop is CASSPDRDGYTF. For the CDR3, the DNA is TGTGCCAGCTCACCAGACAGGGATGGCTACACCTTC.

The rearrangement uses TRBV19 and TRBJ2-7; D gene unclear. The CDR3 is 11 amino acids. Deletions cut 2 bases from V and 6 bases from J, with 5 bases between. Germline CDR1 is LNHDA and CDR2 is SQIVND (reference sequence). The CDR3 DNA follows: TGTGCCAGTAGTATACGGTCCGAGCAGTACTTC. Its protein is CASSIRSEQYF.

The genes are TRBV2 and TRBJ1-2; 10 bases are a match to TRBD1. Germline CDR1 and CDR2: SNHLY and FYNNEI. V gave up 10 bases and J gave up 3 bases; unmatched junction bases: 2. The length of the CDR3 is 12 residues. CDR3 sequence: CATGTGDYGYTF. CDR3 in DNA: TGTGCCACAGGGACAGGGGACTATGGCTACACCTTC.

J is TRBJ2-3 and V is TRBV7-4; 12 bases line up with TRBD2. CDR3 length: 16 amino acids. The V gene's germline CDR1 is SGHVT and CDR2 SQSDAQ. After removal of 4 bases from V and 5 bases from J, the junction contained 7 bases not matched to a gene. CDR3 amino acids: CASSCDLAGGQDTQYF. Here the CDR3 DNA reads TGTGCCAGCAGCTGTGACCTAGCGGGGGGGCAAGATACGCAGTATTTT.

The chain carries TRBV7-2 and TRBJ1-2; no reliable D call. The CDR3 extends over 14 amino acids. The germline V gene has CDR1 SGHTA and CDR2 FQGNSA. Deletions cut 3 bases from V and 3 bases from J, with 11 bases between. The CDR3 sequence is CASSLRQSDYGYTF. In DNA, the CDR3 is TGTGCCAGCAGCTTGAGACAAAGTGACTATGGCTACACCTTC.

The chain links TRBV5-1 to TRBJ1-1; D is perhaps TRBD1 (5 bases). The V and J ends lost 0 bases and 1 base respectively, with 7 bases between them. There are 14 residues in the CDR3. CDR1 SGHRS and CDR2 YFSETQ come from the germline V gene. The CDR3 DNA sequence: TGCGCCAGCAGCTTGGAAGGACAGAACACTGAAGCTTTCTTT. It translates to CASSLEGQNTEAFF.

V usage is TRBV19 and J usage is TRBJ1-4; D gene ambiguous. The V gene lost 4 bases and the J gene lost 4 bases, with 13 bases spanning the gap. Germline CDR1 and CDR2: LNHDA and SQIVND (reference sequence). The length of the CDR3 is 15 residues. CDR3 DNA: TGTGCCAGTAGTACCGGGAGCGGGATTAATGAAAAACTGTTTTTT. Protein: CASSTGSGINEKLFF.

This chain uses TRBV28 with TRBJ1-2, with TRBD1 as a possible D gene (6 bases). The germline gives CDR1 MDHEN, CDR2 SYDVKM. Trimming pared 2 bases from V and 6 bases from J, leaving 13 bases between. CDR3 length equals 14 residues. The CDR3 sequence is CASSLRRGGNGYTF. Here the CDR3 DNA reads TGTGCCAGCAGTTTAAGGAGGGGGGGGAATGGCTACACCTTC.

The rearrangement joins TRBV25-1 to TRBJ1-4; D possibly corresponds to TRBD1 (6 bases). Trimming cost V 4 bases and J 4 bases, with 13 bases left between them. The CDR3 contains 15 residues. Germline V gives CDR1 MGHDK, CDR2 SYGVNS. The CDR3 DNA reads as TGTGCCAGCAGTGGGTCCAGGGGAGTTAATGAAAAACTGTTTTTT. It codes for CASSGSRGVNEKLFF.

The rearrangement links TRBV12-3 or TRBV12-4 to TRBJ2-5; no definite D call. Trimming took off 1 base at V and 8 bases at J, with 8 bases between the two ends. CDR3 length: 12 residues. The CDR3 is CASSLDEVTQYF. The DNA of the CDR3 is TGTGCCAGCAGTTTAGACGAGGTAACCCAGTACTTC.

The chain combines TRBV4-1 with TRBJ2-7; TRBD1 matches 12 bases. Unmatched junction bases numbered 7, after V lost 4 bases and J lost 0 bases. Germline values: CDR1 MGHRA, CDR2 YSYEKL. The CDR3 sequence is 17 residues long. For the CDR3, the DNA is TGCGCCAGCAGCCGCGGGACAGGGGGCTGGGGCTCCTACGAGCAGTACTTC. Amino acid sequence: CASSRGTGGWGSYEQYF.

This chain links TRBV5-1 with TRBJ2-7; no definite D call. Deletions cut 2 bases from V and 6 bases from J, with 6 bases between. The CDR3 spans 11 residues. In germline, CDR1 is SGHRS, CDR2 YFSETQ. CDR3 loop: CASSFSVEQYF. For the CDR3, the DNA is TGCGCCAGCAGCTTCAGCGTCGAGCAGTACTTC.

The V call is TRBV2, the J call TRBJ1-5; D gene ambiguous. Germline values: CDR1 SNHLY, CDR2 FYNNEI. The CDR3 covers 15 residues. V shed 1 base and J shed 7 bases, with 14 bases lying between them. DNA of the CDR3: TGTGCCAGCAGTGAAGATGGGTATGCGGGACAGCCCCAGCATTTT. It codes for CASSEDGYAGQPQHF.

The chain is built from TRBV20-1 and TRBJ1-2; 9 bases are a match to TRBD1. The CDR3 sequence is 11 residues long. Trimming removed 5 bases from V and 7 bases from J; junction bases left unmatched: 2. Germline loops: CDR1 DFQATT, CDR2 SNEGSKA (reference sequence). The CDR3 is CSAGDRAGYTF. The CDR3 nucleotides read TGCAGTGCTGGGGACAGGGCTGGCTACACCTTC.

This clone has only a few counts. The chain uses TRBV13 and TRBJ2-4; TRBD1 matches 8 bases. CDR3 size: 15 residues. V lost 6 bases, J lost 2 bases, and 6 bases stayed unmatched. Germline lookup yields CDR1 PRHDT and CDR2 FYEKMQ (reference sequence). The CDR3 DNA is TGTGCCAGCAGTTCCGGACAGGGATCCAAAAACATTCAGTACTTC. This sequence encodes CASSSGQGSKNIQYF.

The chain couples TRBV6-5 to TRBJ2-1; D gene ambiguous. Germline V gives CDR1 MNHEY, CDR2 SVGAGI. The CDR3 has 13 residues. The germline V and J ends were trimmed by 5 bases and 5 bases, with 10 bases remaining between them. The CDR3 protein is CASSTYGDNEQFF. In DNA form, the CDR3 reads TGTGCCAGCAGTACCTACGGAGACAATGAGCAGTTCTTC.

The chain uses TRBV14 and TRBJ2-1; 7 nucleotides align to TRBD2. CDR1 is SGHDN, CDR2 FVKESK, per germline. The CDR3 sequence is 16 residues long. V shed 4 bases and J 4 bases; nucleotides not matched to a gene: 10. For the CDR3, the DNA is TGTGCCAGCAGCCCCCCCCGGGACTACATTTACAATGAGCAGTTCTTC. Residues: CASSPPRDYIYNEQFF. Full variable domain (remainder filled in from reference TRBV14 and TRBJ2-1): EAGVTQFPSHSVIEKGQTVTLRCDPISGHDNLYWYRRVMGKEIKFLLHFVKESKQDESGMPNNRFLAERTGGTYSTLKVQPAELEDSGVYFCASSPPRDYIYNEQFFGPGTRLTVL.

The V and J genes are TRBV28 and TRBJ2-3; 7 bases align to TRBD1. Trimming cost V 3 bases and J 1 base; bases outside gene matches: 4. The CDR3 length is 15 residues. Per the germline V gene, CDR1 is MDHEN and CDR2 is SYDVKM. For the CDR3, the DNA is TGTGCCAGCAGTTTTCCAGGGGGAGGCACAGATACGCAGTATTTT. It yields the protein CASSFPGGGTDTQYF.

The sample holds one count of this clone. The J gene is TRBJ1-3, the V gene TRBV11-3; D is ambiguous. Per germline, CDR1 SGHNT and CDR2 YENEEA. Deletions cut 3 bases from V and 0 bases from J, with 12 bases between. The CDR3 has 16 amino acids. The CDR3 DNA reads TGTGCCAGCAGCTTTCTCAACGGGAGCTCTGGAAACACCATATATTTT. This codes for CASSFLNGSSGNTIYF.

V and J are TRBV5-1 and TRBJ2-2; tentative D call: TRBD2 (6 bases). CDR1 is SGHRS and CDR2 is YFSETQ in the germline V gene. This CDR3 spans 13 amino acids. Trimming removed 2 bases from V and 6 bases from J, with 8 bases in between. CDR3: CASSLGGPGELFF. The DNA for the CDR3 is TGCGCCAGCAGCTTAGGAGGGCCCGGGGAGCTGTTTTTT.

The genes are TRBV5-8 and TRBJ1-5; 8 bases are a match to TRBD1. V was clipped by 3 bases and J by 5 bases; unmatched bases: 4. The CDR3 sequence is 14 residues long. Germline V CDR1 and CDR2: SGHTS, YDEGEE. As DNA, the CDR3 is TGTGCCAGCAGCTCCGGGACAGGATATCAGCCCCAGCATTTT. Its protein product is CASSSGTGYQPQHF.

The gene calls are TRBV3-1 (or the pseudogene TRBV3-2) and TRBJ2-1, with 7 bases matching TRBD2. Germline CDR1 and CDR2: LGHDT and YNNKEL (reference sequence). The CDR3 length is 16 residues. Trimming removed 3 bases from V and 3 bases from J; junction bases left unmatched: 8. The CDR3 loop reads CASSQADRDYYNEQFF. The CDR3, as DNA: TGTGCCAGCAGCCAGGCGGACCGGGACTACTACAATGAGCAGTTCTTC.